This record concerns one T cell receptor beta chain sequence. The antigen remains undetermined. The sample originates from a study of blood T cells in healthy people across ages. Whole-study findings and limits: Donors of long life had a larger count of naive CD4+ cells and greater diversity than aged donors. Unsorted PBMCs prevented conclusive naive versus antigen-experienced comparison.

Alongside a J-beta primer mix, a sample-barcoded 5' primer served in a second PCR lasting roughly 7 to 12 cycles. One entry per CDR3 protein results from TCRdb running MiXCR on the 5' RACE reads. The sample carries just over 800,000 distinct CDR3 sequences, around 68% recorded once. Between the trimmed V and J ends, which lost 3 bases and 1 base, there was a span of 6 bases. Per the germline V gene, CDR1 is KGHSH and CDR2 is LQKENI. This CDR3 has 13 amino acids. The chain combines TRBV18 with TRBJ2-5; no reliable D call. Specimen: blood. This TCR was recovered from a man aged 30-40 years in good health. CDR3 nucleotide sequence: TGTGCCAGCTCACCGGCGGCCCAAGAGACCCAGTACTTC. Protein: CASSPAAQETQYF.